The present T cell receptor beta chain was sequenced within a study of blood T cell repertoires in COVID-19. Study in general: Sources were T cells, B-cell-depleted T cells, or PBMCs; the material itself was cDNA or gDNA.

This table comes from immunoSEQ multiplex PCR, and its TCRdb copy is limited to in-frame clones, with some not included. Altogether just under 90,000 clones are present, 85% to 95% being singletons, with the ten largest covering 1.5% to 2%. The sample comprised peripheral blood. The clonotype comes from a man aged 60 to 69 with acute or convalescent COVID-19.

The CDR3 DNA reads TGTGCCAGTAGTATTGCGACGGCGGATCCCCAGCATTTT. It encodes CASSIATADPQHF. The rearrangement uses TRBV19 and TRBJ1-5, with no clear D. The V end lost 3 bases, the J end lost 10 bases, and 13 bases lay between the germline ends. Germline lookup yields CDR1 LNHDA and CDR2 SQIVND (reference sequence). This CDR3 comprises 13 residues.